The rows below give T cell receptor beta chains drawn from one sample of a study of human T cells and chemical hapten exposure. TCRdb re-analysed the RACE reads in MiXCR, keeping a single row per CDR3 protein. Of around 110,000 distinct CDR3 sequences in the sample, about an eighth were seen once. The sample was whole blood, taken in connection with sensitization to the hapten diphenylcyclopropenone (DPC). Receptors were obtained from a woman aged 50 to 65 with alopecia areata. Some clones in this sample may be carry-over from other donors' samples. CDR3s include the opening cysteine and the closing phenylalanine or tryptophan. A D gene is named only where the DNA matches it firmly. A row's size may be missing; if present it is once, few, many or a size class.

clone size,D gene,V gene,CDR3 length,J gene,CDR3 DNA,CDR3 protein
many,NA,TRBV4-1,13,TRBJ1-1,TGCGCCAGCAGCCATGCCGAGCCAGGGGAAGCTTTCTTT,CASSHAEPGEAFF
many,TRBD1,TRBV29-1,14,TRBJ1-1,TGCAGCGCCAGGGGGGGCCCGTGGAACACTGAAGCTTTCTTT,CSARGGPWNTEAFF
NA,TRBD2,TRBV6-1,17,TRBJ2-3,TGTGCCAGCAGTGCGGATCGACTAGCGGGGAACACAGATACGCAGTATTTT,CASSADRLAGNTDTQYF
NA,NA,TRBV10-3,14,TRBJ1-5,TGTGCCGCGGGAGGACAGAGGAGCAATCAGCCCCAGCATTTT,CAAGGQRSNQPQHF
few,TRBD1,TRBV28,13,TRBJ1-1,TGTGCCACTAGGACAGGGGGTATTGCTGAAGCTTTCTTT,CATRTGGIAEAFF
many,NA,TRBV28,15,TRBJ2-2,TGTGCCACCGCGTACGTCGGGGGCGCCTCCGGGGAGCTGTTTTTT,CATAYVGGASGELFF
many,NA,TRBV11-2,16,TRBJ2-3,TGTGCCAGCAGCTTAGACGCCCAGGGGAGCACAGATACGCAGTATTTT,CASSLDAQGSTDTQYF
few,NA,TRBV28,15,TRBJ1-1,TGTGCCAGCAGTTCCTGGGGGGGGCCAAACACTGAAGCTTTCTTT,CASSSWGGPNTEAFF
once,NA,TRBV6-6,15,TRBJ1-1,TGTGCCAGCAGTTACTCGAGGCAGTTGAACACTGAAGCTTTCTTT,CASSYSRQLNTEAFF
NA,TRBD2,TRBV28,15,TRBJ2-2,TGTGCCAGCAGTTTAGGGACTAGGAACACCGGGGAGCTGTTTTTT,CASSLGTRNTGELFF
many,NA,TRBV4-1,15,TRBJ2-5,TGCGCCAGCAGCCAAGAAGAGATTCGCTCCGAGACCCAGTACTTC,CASSQEEIRSETQYF
many,NA,TRBV7-6,15,TRBJ1-1,TGTGCCAGCAGCTTAGGTTCCACACTCAACACTGAAGCTTTCTTT,CASSLGSTLNTEAFF
few,NA,TRBV12-3/TRBV12-4,15,TRBJ1-2,TGTGCCAGCAGTATAATACGACTGATTAACTATGGCTACACCTTC,CASSIIRLINYGYTF
many,NA,TRBV25-1,12,TRBJ2-5,TGTGCCAGCAGAGGAGAGGGAGAGACCCAGTACTTC,CASRGEGETQYF
NA,TRBD1,TRBV7-8,11,TRBJ2-1,TGTGCCAGCAGCCCTGACAGGGTTTGGTTCTTC,CASSPDRVWFF
many,NA,TRBV28,14,TRBJ2-2,TGTGCCAGCAGCCTGACAGGAAACACCGGGGAGCTGTTTTTT,CASSLTGNTGELFF
NA,NA,TRBV15,16,TRBJ2-5,TGTGCCACCAGCCTCCCCTCGGGGCAGCACCAAGAGACCCAGTACTTC,CATSLPSGQHQETQYF
NA,NA,TRBV7-2,16,TRBJ2-3,TGTGCCAGCAGCTTAGGTTTCATCGGGGTAACAGATACGCAGTATTTT,CASSLGFIGVTDTQYF
few,NA,TRBV29-1,13,TRBJ1-1,TGCAGCGTTGCCGTACAACCGAGCACTGAAGCTTTCTTT,CSVAVQPSTEAFF
few,TRBD2,TRBV25-1,13,TRBJ2-2,TGTGCCAGCAGATTCGGGGGGGCCGGGGAGCTGTTTTTT,CASRFGGAGELFF